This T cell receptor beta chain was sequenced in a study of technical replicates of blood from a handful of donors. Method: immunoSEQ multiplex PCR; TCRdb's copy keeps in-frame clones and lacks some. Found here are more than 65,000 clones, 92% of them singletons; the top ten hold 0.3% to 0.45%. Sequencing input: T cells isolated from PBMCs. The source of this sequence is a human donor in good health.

CDR3 DNA sequence: TGCGCCAGCAGTGGGGCGGGAGGGTACGGCTACACCTTC. Translated: CASSGAGGYGYTF. V usage is TRBV4-1 and J usage is TRBJ1-2; tentatively, D is TRBD1 (5 bases). Germline V gene lookup returns CDR1 MGHRA and CDR2 YSYEKL. The CDR3 totals 13 residues. The germline V and J ends were trimmed by 6 bases and 8 bases, with 16 bases remaining between them.